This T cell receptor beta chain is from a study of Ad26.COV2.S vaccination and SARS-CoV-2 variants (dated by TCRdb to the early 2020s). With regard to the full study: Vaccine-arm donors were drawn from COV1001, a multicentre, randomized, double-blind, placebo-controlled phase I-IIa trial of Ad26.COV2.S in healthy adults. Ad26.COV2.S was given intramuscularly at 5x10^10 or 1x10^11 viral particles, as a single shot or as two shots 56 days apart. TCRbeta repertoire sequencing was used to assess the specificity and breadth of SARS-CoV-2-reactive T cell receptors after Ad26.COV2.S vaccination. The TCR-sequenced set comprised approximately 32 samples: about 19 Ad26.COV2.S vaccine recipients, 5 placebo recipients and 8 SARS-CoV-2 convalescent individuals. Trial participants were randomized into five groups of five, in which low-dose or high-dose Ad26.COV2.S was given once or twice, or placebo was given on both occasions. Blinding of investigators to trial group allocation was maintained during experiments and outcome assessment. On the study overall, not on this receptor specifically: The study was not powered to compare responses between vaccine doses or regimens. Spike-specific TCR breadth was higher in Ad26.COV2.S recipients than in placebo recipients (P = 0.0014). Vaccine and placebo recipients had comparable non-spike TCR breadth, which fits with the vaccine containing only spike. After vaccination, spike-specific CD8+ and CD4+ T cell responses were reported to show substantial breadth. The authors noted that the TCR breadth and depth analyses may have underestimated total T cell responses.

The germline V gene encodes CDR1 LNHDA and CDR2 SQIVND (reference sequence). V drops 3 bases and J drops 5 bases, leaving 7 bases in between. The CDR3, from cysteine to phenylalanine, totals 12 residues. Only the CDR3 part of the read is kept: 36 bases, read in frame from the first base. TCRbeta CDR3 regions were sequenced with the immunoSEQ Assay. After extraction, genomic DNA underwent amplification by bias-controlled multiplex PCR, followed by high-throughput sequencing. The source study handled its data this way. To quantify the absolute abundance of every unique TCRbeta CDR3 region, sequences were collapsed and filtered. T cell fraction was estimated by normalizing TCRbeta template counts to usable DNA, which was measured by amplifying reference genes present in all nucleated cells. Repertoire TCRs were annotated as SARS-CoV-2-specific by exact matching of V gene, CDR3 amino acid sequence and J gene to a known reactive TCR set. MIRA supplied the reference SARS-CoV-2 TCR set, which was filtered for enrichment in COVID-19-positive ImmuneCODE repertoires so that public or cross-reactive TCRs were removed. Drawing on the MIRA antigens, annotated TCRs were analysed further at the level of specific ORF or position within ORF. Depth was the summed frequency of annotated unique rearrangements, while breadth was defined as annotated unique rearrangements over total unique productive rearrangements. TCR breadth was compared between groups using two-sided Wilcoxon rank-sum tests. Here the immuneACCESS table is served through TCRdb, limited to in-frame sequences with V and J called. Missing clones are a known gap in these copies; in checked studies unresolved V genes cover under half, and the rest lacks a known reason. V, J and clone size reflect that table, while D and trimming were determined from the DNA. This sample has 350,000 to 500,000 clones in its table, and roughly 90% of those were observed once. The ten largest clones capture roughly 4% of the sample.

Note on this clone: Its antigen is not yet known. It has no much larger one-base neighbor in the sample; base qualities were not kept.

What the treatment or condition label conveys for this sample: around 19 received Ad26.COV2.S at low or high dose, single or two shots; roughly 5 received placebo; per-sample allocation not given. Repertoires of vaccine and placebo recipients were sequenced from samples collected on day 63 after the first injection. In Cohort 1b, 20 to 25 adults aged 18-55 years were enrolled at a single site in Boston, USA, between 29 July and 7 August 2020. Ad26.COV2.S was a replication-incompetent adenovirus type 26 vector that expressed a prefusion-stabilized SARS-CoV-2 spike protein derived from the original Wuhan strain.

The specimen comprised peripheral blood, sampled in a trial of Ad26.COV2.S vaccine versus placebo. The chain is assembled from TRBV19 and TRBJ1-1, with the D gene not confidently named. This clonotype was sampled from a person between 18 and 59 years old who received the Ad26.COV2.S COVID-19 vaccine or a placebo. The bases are TGTGCCAGTAGTATCCCACAGACTGAAGCTTTCTTT. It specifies CASSIPQTEAFF.